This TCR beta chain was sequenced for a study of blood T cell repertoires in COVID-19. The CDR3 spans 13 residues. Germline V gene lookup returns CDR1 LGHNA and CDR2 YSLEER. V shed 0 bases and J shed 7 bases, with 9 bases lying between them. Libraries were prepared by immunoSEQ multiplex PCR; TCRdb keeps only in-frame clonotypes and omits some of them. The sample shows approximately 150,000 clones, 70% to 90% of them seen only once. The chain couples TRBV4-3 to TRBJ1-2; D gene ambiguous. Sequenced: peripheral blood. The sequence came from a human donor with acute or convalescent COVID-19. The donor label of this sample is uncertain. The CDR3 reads CASSQDWLSGYTF. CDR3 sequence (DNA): TGCGCCAGCAGCCAAGATTGGCTCTCTGGCTACACCTTC.